The sequence of this T cell receptor beta chain was determined in a study of blood T cell repertoires in COVID-19. At the level of the study: Sites in the United States, Italy and Spain provided acute and convalescent COVID-19 samples. Nucleic acid was either cDNA or gDNA, and it came from T cells, B-cell-depleted T cells, or PBMCs.

There are 16 residues in the CDR3. V lost 3 bases, J lost 8 bases, and 20 bases lay in between. CDR1 SGHAT and CDR2 FQNNGV come from the germline V gene. The authors' processing: Reference gene primer amplification gave nucleated cell count estimates. The repertoire was sequenced with immunoSEQ multiplex PCR; TCRdb's copy has only in-frame clones and lacks some. V and J calls and clone size are as listed in that table; D and trimming were resolved from the DNA. The sample lists approximately 15,000 clones, roughly 80% occurring once. The chain couples TRBV11-2 to TRBJ1-3; TRBD1 is a possible D gene (6 bases). The source of this sequence is a human donor in a cohort sampled during active COVID-19. Specimen: peripheral blood. The CDR3 is CASSFLIGGEGDTIYF. DNA for the CDR3: TGTGCCAGCAGCTTCTTGATAGGGGGAGAAGGGGACACCATATATTTT.